The 20 T cell receptor beta chains in this list originate from one sample, sequenced in a study of blood T cell repertoires in COVID-19. The method was immunoSEQ multiplex PCR; TCRdb's version includes in-frame clones alone and lacks a portion of them. The sample shows under 100,000 clones, around 85% of them seen only once. Material: peripheral blood. The receptors come from an older woman with active or convalescent COVID-19.

The chain couples TRBV18 to TRBJ2-2; D is ambiguous. The CDR3 spans 14 residues. Germline-derived CDR1 and CDR2 are KGHSH and LQKENI. V lost 10 bases, J lost 2 bases, and 14 bases lay in between. CDR3 DNA: TGTGCCACCGCTTTCCAGGAAAACACCGGGGAGCTGTTTTTT. It translates to CATAFQENTGELFF.

The chain carries TRBV15 and TRBJ1-2; 7 nucleotides align to TRBD1. Germline lookup yields CDR1 LNHNV and CDR2 YYDKDF (reference sequence). The V segment lost 0 bases and the J segment 5 bases; nucleotides outside the gene matches: 6. This CDR3 contains 15 residues. Here the CDR3 reads CATSRDQGGPYGYTF. In nucleotides, the CDR3 is TGTGCCACCAGCAGAGATCAAGGGGGCCCGTATGGCTACACCTTC.

This clone was seen only a few times. CDR3 nucleotide sequence: TGTGCCAGCAGTTTTGCCAGGATCGAATCCTCTGAAGCTTTCTTT. Translated: CASSFARIESSEAFF. The chain carries TRBV27 and TRBJ1-1; D unresolved. Germline-derived CDR1 and CDR2 are MNHEY and SMNVEV (reference sequence). This CDR3 region has 15 residues. V shed 3 bases and J shed 6 bases, with 17 bases lying between them.

The rearrangement links TRBV28 to TRBJ2-2; TRBD1 might be the D (5 bases). CDR3 size: 14 residues. Germline values: CDR1 MDHEN, CDR2 SYDVKM. V gave up 8 bases and J gave up 5 bases, with 15 bases separating them. DNA for the CDR3: TGTGCCAGCTCCAATCAGGGAACAACCGGGGAGCTGTTTTTT. Protein sequence: CASSNQGTTGELFF.

The table lists this clone with a few counts. The chain recombines TRBV15 with TRBJ1-1, with unresolved D. The CDR3 is 13 amino acids. V lost 1 base to trimming and J lost 2 bases, with 5 bases between them. Looked up from germline, CDR1 is LNHNV and CDR2 is YYDKDF (reference sequence). This CDR3 is CATSRAVNTEAFF. In nucleotides, the CDR3 is TGTGCCACCAGCAGAGCAGTCAACACTGAAGCTTTCTTT.

This clone occurred once. This sequence joins TRBV5-1 and TRBJ2-3, with a tentative D call TRBD2 (5 bases). The CDR3 is 14 residues long. The germline CDR1 and CDR2 sequences are SGHRS and YFSETQ. Trimming left V 6 bases short and J 2 bases short, with 13 bases between. DNA of the CDR3: TGCGCCAGCACCATAGAGAGGGTCACAGATACGCAGTATTTT. Protein: CASTIERVTDTQYF.

The chain employs TRBV7-2 and TRBJ1-2; possibly TRBD1 for D (5 bases). The CDR3 is 13 residues long. Trimming left V 1 base short and J 6 bases short, with 9 bases between. Looked up from germline, CDR1 is SGHTA and CDR2 is FQGNSA. The CDR3 sequence is CASSLVVGDGYTF. The DNA of the CDR3 is TGTGCCAGCAGCTTAGTCGTAGGGGATGGCTACACCTTC.

The V gene is TRBV28, the J gene TRBJ1-1, with D tentatively TRBD1 (5 bases). CDR3 length: 14 amino acids. The V end lost 7 bases, the J end lost 0 bases, and 12 bases lay between the germline ends. The germline CDR1 and CDR2 sequences are MDHEN and SYDVKM. The CDR3 here is CASIWGVLNTEAFF. The CDR3 nucleotides read TGTGCCAGCATCTGGGGGGTTCTGAACACTGAAGCTTTCTTT. The full variable domain, in which reference TRBV28 and TRBJ1-1 provide the parts outside the CDR3, is DVKVTQSSRYLVKRTGEKVFLECVQDMDHENMFWYRQDPGLGLRLIYFSYDVKMKEKGDIPEGYSVSREKKERFSLILESASTNQTSMYLCASIWGVLNTEAFFGQGTRLTVV.

As for this clone: Distinct nucleotide sequences in the sample also encode this CDR3. The chain is built from TRBV4-2 and TRBJ2-7; a possible D gene is TRBD1 (6 bases). Germline V lookup: CDR1 LGHNA, CDR2 YNFKEQ. V was shortened by 0 bases and J by 2 bases, with 8 bases between the two germline ends. The CDR3 is 14 residues long. CDR3 residues: CASSQETGTYEQYF. The CDR3 DNA is TGTGCCAGCAGCCAAGAGACAGGAACCTACGAGCAGTACTTC.

CDR3: CASSYLQGGSSGNTIYF. CDR3 nucleotide sequence: TGTGCCAGCAGTTATCTACAGGGTGGGAGCTCTGGAAACACCATATATTTT. The chain employs TRBV6-2 or TRBV6-3 and TRBJ1-3; the D gene is possibly TRBD1 (6 bases). The V gene lost 3 bases and the J gene lost 0 bases, with 15 bases spanning the gap. The CDR3 contains 17 residues. CDR1 and CDR2 (germline): MNHEY, SVGEGT.

The rearrangement joins TRBV10-1 to TRBJ2-1; D perhaps matches TRBD1 (5 bases). V lost 6 bases and J lost 10, with 10 bases in between. The CDR3 runs to 11 residues. The germline gives CDR1 WNHNN, CDR2 SYGVQD (reference sequence). The CDR3 DNA sequence: TGCGCCAGCAGCCAGGGTCGCGAGCAGTTCTTC. Encoded protein: CASSQGREQFF.

The rearrangement links TRBV10-2 to TRBJ1-2; 9 bases agree with TRBD1. CDR1 WSHSY and CDR2 SAAADI come from the germline V gene. The junction had 5 bases not matched to a gene; V was cut back by 5 bases and J by 1 base. CDR3 length: 15 amino acids. CDR3 in amino acids: CASSTGTGNNYGYTF. In nucleotides, the CDR3 is TGCGCCAGCAGTACCGGGACAGGGAATAACTATGGCTACACCTTC.

Only one count was recorded for this clone. The chain joins TRBV7-2 to TRBJ1-5; TRBD1 matches at 7 bases. The CDR3 runs 16 residues. V shed 3 bases and J 6 bases; nucleotides not matched to a gene: 11. CDR1 SGHTA and CDR2 FQGNSA come from the germline V gene. CDR3 loop: CASSLDGQARGQPQHF. CDR3 sequence (DNA): TGTGCCAGCAGCTTGGACGGACAGGCGCGCGGTCAGCCCCAGCATTTT.

This clone was seen more than once but under ten times. This rearrangement joins TRBV9 to TRBJ1-6; 9 nucleotides align to TRBD1. With V trimmed by 3 bases and J by 11 bases, 6 bases remained unmatched. Looked up from germline, CDR1 is SGDLS and CDR2 is YYNGEE. The CDR3 covers 14 residues. The CDR3 spells CASSAGQGGAPLHF. The CDR3 DNA follows: TGTGCCAGCAGCGCGGGACAGGGAGGTGCACCCCTCCACTTT.

The rearrangement joins TRBV29-1 to TRBJ1-2, with D possibly TRBD1 on 6 matching bases. V was pared by 6 bases and J by 4 bases, with 15 bases between. This CDR3 has 13 residues. Germline V lookup: CDR1 SQVTM, CDR2 ANQGSEA. CDR3 in amino acids: CSVRTAQGYGYTF. CDR3 in DNA: TGCAGCGTAAGGACAGCCCAGGGCTATGGCTACACCTTC.

Sample share makes this clone medium-sized (0.01 to 0.1%). The genes are TRBV15 and TRBJ2-3, with 15 bases that match TRBD2. Germline V gives CDR1 LNHNV, CDR2 YYDKDF (reference sequence). Germline trimming cut 5 bases from V and 1 base from J; bases unmatched to any gene: 10. The length of the CDR3 is 19 residues. The CDR3 DNA is TGTGCCACCAGCCCGGGACTAGCGGGGGGCTATAGGGGCACAGATACGCAGTATTTT. The encoded protein is CATSPGLAGGYRGTDTQYF.

The chain uses TRBV5-4 and TRBJ1-2; D call uncertain. The V gene's germline CDR1 is SGHNT and CDR2 YYREEE (reference sequence). The CDR3 has 13 residues. Trimming shortened V by 1 base and J by 6 bases, and 10 bases separated the two germline ends. CDR3 region: CASSLSTADGYTF. The CDR3, as DNA: TGTGCCAGCAGCTTGAGCACCGCGGATGGCTACACCTTC.

This rearrangement joins TRBV11-2 to TRBJ2-1, with D possibly being TRBD2 (5 bases). Germline loops: CDR1 SGHAT, CDR2 FQNNGV. The CDR3 contains 14 residues. V lost 5 bases to trimming and J lost 8 bases, with 16 bases between them. CDR3 region: CASSLRSGWDEQFF. The CDR3, as DNA: TGTGCCAGCAGCCTTAGATCGGGGTGGGATGAGCAGTTCTTC.

V usage is TRBV9 and J usage is TRBJ2-7; 8 bases are shared with TRBD2. Per germline, CDR1 SGDLS and CDR2 YYNGEE. This CDR3 contains 14 residues. Trimming at V came to 0 bases and at J to 9 bases, leaving 8 bases not matched to a gene. The CDR3 nucleotides are TGTGCCAGCAGCGTAGCCCCGGGGGGGGCAGGGCAGTACTTC. Amino acids: CASSVAPGGAGQYF.

This rearrangement joins TRBV29-1 to TRBJ2-5, with unresolved D. Trimming shortened V by 5 bases and J by 7 bases, and 17 bases separated the two germline ends. Germline-derived CDR1 and CDR2 are SQVTM and ANQGSEA. The CDR3 consists of 13 residues. The CDR3 sequence is CSVPTSVVGTQYF. The CDR3, as DNA: TGCAGCGTTCCAACGTCAGTGGTTGGGACCCAGTACTTC.